This is a list of T cell receptor beta chains from one sample in a study of identifying expanded T cells in peripheral blood. The repertoire was sequenced with immunoSEQ multiplex PCR; TCRdb's copy has only in-frame clones and lacks some. The repertoire holds 91,000 or so clones, with almost 90% as singletons. Specimen: blood. The receptor set was obtained from a person aged 18-69 years in good health. CDR3s include the opening cysteine and the closing phenylalanine or tryptophan. Each record gives: D gene, V gene, J gene, clone size, CDR3 protein, CDR3 DNA. A D gene is named only where the DNA matches it firmly. Not every row has a clone size; where given, it reads once, few, many or a size class.

-	TRBV27	TRBJ2-7	-	CASSFSRDYEQYF	TGTGCCAGCAGTTTTTCGAGGGATTACGAGCAGTACTTC
-	TRBV4-3	TRBJ2-3	few	CASGTLGGDTQYF	TGCGCCAGCGGGACATTGGGAGGGGATACGCAGTATTTT
TRBD2	TRBV19	TRBJ2-1	-	CASSPHGTSGYNEQFF	TGTGCCAGTAGTCCACACGGGACTAGCGGTTACAATGAGCAGTTCTTC
TRBD1	TRBV7-2	TRBJ1-1	-	CASSLDTGGGTEAFF	TGTGCCAGCAGCTTAGATACAGGGGGCGGCACTGAAGCTTTCTTT
TRBD1	TRBV5-1	TRBJ1-6	-	CASSLGLGTGSHRGSPLHF	TGCGCCAGCAGCTTGGGTCTAGGGACAGGATCCCACAGGGGTTCACCCCTCCACTTT
-	TRBV7-9	TRBJ2-7	-	CASSSTPGISYEQYF	TGTGCCAGCAGTTCAACTCCAGGAATCTCCTACGAGCAGTACTTC
-	TRBV7-6	TRBJ2-7	-	CASSLNMDSLPAEQYF	TGTGCCAGCAGCTTAAACATGGACAGTCTGCCAGCGGAGCAGTACTTC
TRBD1	TRBV15	TRBJ2-7	-	CATSRGDSYEQYF	TGTGCCACCAGCAGGGGGGACAGCTACGAGCAGTACTTC
TRBD2	TRBV12-5	TRBJ2-5	-	CASGLSATSGTETQYF	TGTGCTAGTGGTTTGTCGGCTACTAGCGGGACAGAGACCCAGTACTTC
-	TRBV7-9	TRBJ2-4	-	CASSLVLGIQYF	TGTGCCAGCAGCTTAGTATTGGGCATTCAGTACTTC
TRBD2	TRBV6-5	TRBJ2-1	-	CASSYILAGAGNEQFF	TGTGCCAGCAGTTATATACTAGCGGGAGCAGGCAATGAGCAGTTCTTC
-	TRBV27	TRBJ2-3	-	CASSLEGDGSVTQYF	TGTGCCAGCAGTTTGGAGGGGGACGGTTCAGTTACGCAGTATTTT
TRBD1	TRBV28	TRBJ2-7	-	CASSSTRQGNHEQYF	TGTGCCAGCAGCTCCACTCGACAGGGGAACCACGAGCAGTACTTC
-	TRBV27	TRBJ2-1	-	CASSFSPRAPTEQFF	TGTGCCAGCAGTTTCAGTCCCAGGGCCCCGACTGAGCAGTTCTTC
TRBD2	TRBV5-6	TRBJ2-1	-	CASSRGLAAFNEQFF	TGTGCCAGCAGTAGGGGACTAGCGGCATTCAATGAGCAGTTCTTC
TRBD2	TRBV27	TRBJ2-5	-	CASSPYPVSGVRETQYF	TGTGCCAGCAGTCCCTACCCCGTTAGCGGGGTAAGGGAGACCCAGTACTTC
-	TRBV6-6	TRBJ1-3	-	CASSYSQGVAGNTIYF	TGTGCCAGCAGTTACTCACAGGGAGTGGCTGGAAACACCATATATTTT
-	TRBV30	TRBJ1-5	-	CAWSPAGSLGQPQHF	TGTGCCTGGAGCCCTGCAGGGTCCCTCGGTCAGCCCCAGCATTTT
TRBD2	TRBV5-1	TRBJ2-7	-	CASSLGGGGAHEQYF	TGCGCCAGCAGCTTGGGCGGCGGGGGGGCCCACGAGCAGTACTTC
-	TRBV7-2	TRBJ2-5	-	CASSPSGQETQYF	TGTGCCAGCAGCCCCTCTGGGCAAGAGACCCAGTACTTC
-	TRBV19	TRBJ2-7	-	CASSIDGRSRSSYEQYF	TGTGCCAGTAGTATAGATGGCAGGTCTCGAAGCTCCTACGAGCAGTACTTC
TRBD1	TRBV5-4	TRBJ2-2	-	CASSPQGADTGELFF	TGTGCCAGCAGCCCTCAGGGGGCGGACACCGGGGAGCTGTTTTTT
-	TRBV27	TRBJ2-5	-	CASSLSRGRRETQYF	TGTGCCAGCAGTTTATCGCGGGGACGAAGAGAGACCCAGTACTTC
TRBD1	TRBV6-4	TRBJ1-2	-	CASRIPGQDNYGYTF	TGTGCCAGCAGAATTCCGGGACAGGACAACTATGGCTACACCTTC
-	TRBV2	TRBJ2-1	-	CASRTGPLGFF	TGTGCCAGCAGAACCGGACCCCTAGGGTTCTTC
-	TRBV10-1	TRBJ1-1	-	CASSERELPAEAFF	TGCGCCAGCAGTGAACGGGAGTTACCGGCTGAAGCTTTCTTT
-	TRBV19	TRBJ1-6	-	CASRGLNSPLHF	TGTGCCAGCCGGGGGTTGAATTCACCCCTCCACTTT
TRBD2	TRBV27	TRBJ2-1	-	CASRTRTSLWSNLFF	TGTGCCAGCAGAACACGGACTAGTTTGTGGTCCAATTTGTTCTTC
TRBD2	TRBV6-5	TRBJ2-1	-	CASSTGTSGGNEQFF	TGTGCCAGCAGCACCGGGACTAGCGGGGGTAATGAGCAGTTCTTC
-	TRBV28	TRBJ2-1	-	CASSLREAIRGEQFF	TGTGCCAGCAGCCTTAGGGAGGCCATTAGAGGCGAGCAGTTCTTC
-	TRBV4-2	TRBJ1-5	-	CASSQGRQGNQPQHF	TGTGCCAGCAGCCAAGGTAGGCAGGGGAATCAGCCCCAGCATTTT
-	TRBV5-4	TRBJ2-7	-	CASSLDRGGEQYF	TGTGCCAGCAGCTTGGATAGGGGGGGCGAGCAGTACTTC
TRBD1	TRBV7-2	TRBJ2-7	-	CASSLGQGRLYEQYF	TGTGCCAGCAGCTTAGGACAGGGTCGCCTCTACGAGCAGTACTTC
-	TRBV5-7	TRBJ2-2	-	CASSVEGPNTGELFF	TGTGCCAGCAGCGTGGAGGGGCCGAACACCGGGGAGCTGTTTTTT
-	TRBV5-1	TRBJ1-5	-	CASSGGPGGQPQHF	TGCGCCAGCAGCGGGGGACCTGGAGGTCAGCCCCAGCATTTT
-	TRBV4-2	TRBJ2-4	-	CASSQDQKNIQYF	TGTGCCAGCAGCCAAGACCAAAAAAACATTCAGTACTTC
TRBD1	TRBV27	TRBJ2-7	-	CASRRGQGPYEQYF	TGTGCCAGCAGGCGGGGACAGGGCCCCTACGAGCAGTACTTC
TRBD2	TRBV28	TRBJ2-1	-	CASKTSGNPNEQFF	TGTGCCAGCAAGACTAGCGGGAATCCGAATGAGCAGTTCTTC
-	TRBV10-3	TRBJ2-1	-	CAITSEPGNEQFF	TGTGCCATCACCTCCGAGCCCGGGAATGAGCAGTTCTTC
-	TRBV7-2	TRBJ1-5	-	CASSRDGGDQPQHF	TGTGCCAGCAGTCGGGACGGGGGAGATCAGCCCCAGCATTTT
-	TRBV18	TRBJ1-5	few	CASSPLPGPDQPQHF	TGTGCCAGCTCACCACTTCCAGGGCCAGATCAGCCCCAGCATTTT
-	TRBV5-1	TRBJ1-2	once	CASSLEVGRTYGYTF	TGCGCCAGCAGCTTGGAGGTGGGCCGGACCTATGGCTACACCTTC
TRBD1	TRBV14	TRBJ2-1	-	CASSRGQGHYNEQFF	TGTGCCAGCAGCCGAGGACAGGGGCACTACAATGAGCAGTTCTTC
TRBD2	TRBV7-8	TRBJ2-7	-	CASSLGTSGSYEQYF	TGTGCCAGCAGCTTAGGGACTAGCGGCTCCTACGAGCAGTACTTC
TRBD2	TRBV19	TRBJ2-1	-	CASSRLAGGPSYNEQFF	TGTGCCAGTAGTAGACTAGCGGGAGGCCCGTCCTACAATGAGCAGTTCTTC
-	TRBV30	TRBJ2-3	few	CAWSERNWDTQYF	TGTGCCTGGAGCGAGAGAAATTGGGATACGCAGTATTTT
-	TRBV7-9	TRBJ2-7	-	CASTDRYEQYF	TGTGCCAGCACCGACCGATACGAGCAGTACTTC
-	TRBV9	TRBJ1-3	-	CASSGSGTGNTIYF	TGTGCCAGCAGCGGATCGGGAACTGGAAACACCATATATTTT
TRBD2	TRBV11-2	TRBJ2-1	-	CASSLITSGYNEQFF	TGTGCCAGCAGCCTGATTACTAGCGGTTACAATGAGCAGTTCTTC
TRBD1	TRBV7-9	TRBJ2-1	-	CASSFGQGRNEQFF	TGTGCCAGCAGCTTCGGACAGGGGCGCAATGAGCAGTTCTTC
TRBD1	TRBV6-6	TRBJ1-1	-	CASSYPGQGSTEAFF	TGTGCCAGCAGTTACCCGGGACAGGGGTCCACTGAAGCTTTCTTT
-	TRBV19	TRBJ2-7	once	CASSTLNYEQYF	TGTGCCAGTAGTACTCTAAACTACGAGCAGTACTTC
TRBD1	TRBV7-9	TRBJ2-7	-	CASTGPGQGTYEQYF	TGTGCCAGCACCGGCCCGGGACAGGGAACCTACGAGCAGTACTTC
-	TRBV28	TRBJ2-7	-	CASSLRSDGHSYEQYF	TGTGCCAGCAGTTTACGTTCCGACGGGCACTCCTACGAGCAGTACTTC
-	TRBV6-6	TRBJ1-6	-	CASSYSGENSPLHF	TGTGCCAGCAGTTACTCGGGGGAAAATTCACCCCTCCACTTT
-	TRBV6-6	TRBJ1-1	-	CASIPGRQRNTEAFF	TGTGCCAGCATCCCAGGCCGGCAGAGGAACACTGAAGCTTTCTTT
-	TRBV9	TRBJ2-2	-	CASSLSAPAVNTGELFF	TGTGCCAGCAGCCTTAGCGCCCCAGCGGTGAACACCGGGGAGCTGTTTTTT
-	TRBV9	TRBJ1-2	-	CASSVSSFDEVPHGYTF	TGTGCCAGCAGCGTGAGTTCGTTTGATGAGGTCCCCCATGGCTACACCTTC
-	TRBV7-9	TRBJ2-3	-	CASSLVGTDTQYF	TGTGCCAGCAGCTTAGTAGGAACAGATACGCAGTATTTT
-	TRBV4-1	TRBJ2-1	-	CASSPGRGSYNEQFF	TGCGCCAGCAGCCCAGGAAGGGGTTCTTACAATGAGCAGTTCTTC